This T cell receptor beta chain was captured in a study of early T cells in non-severe SARS-CoV-2 infection. This clonotype is deemed medium-sized. V lost 0 bases to trimming and J lost 4 bases, with 16 bases between them. CDR3 length equals 16 residues. Germline CDR1 is DFQATT and CDR2 is SNEGSKA (reference sequence). MiXCR, applied by TCRdb to the 5' RACE reads, yields one record per CDR3 protein. The repertoire holds about 61,000 distinct CDR3 sequences, 12% seen once, with 1.2% in the top ten. The V and J genes are TRBV20-1 and TRBJ1-3, with D tentatively TRBD1 (6 bases). The clonotype comes from an adult who was a healthcare worker with PCR-confirmed SARS-CoV-2 infection or an uninfected control (not recorded which). The donor label of this sample is uncertain. This specimen was whole blood, taken at baseline. The DNA for the CDR3 is TGCAGTGCTAGAGACGTCTACAGGGTCTCGGGAAACACCATATATTTT. Its protein product is CSARDVYRVSGNTIYF.